Following are 21 T cell receptor beta chains from one sample sequenced in a study of Ad26.COV2.S vaccination and SARS-CoV-2 variants. Only in-frame clones appear in the TCRdb table, and some are missing; sequencing was by immunoSEQ multiplex PCR. The sample yields 350,000 to 600,000 clones, 89% seen once. Indicated treatment: some 20 received Ad26.COV2.S at low or high dose, single or two shots; about 5 received placebo; per-sample allocation not given. Collection of the samples took place on day 63 after the first injection of vaccine or placebo. The input for sequencing was peripheral blood, taken in a trial of Ad26.COV2.S vaccine versus placebo. The receptors here all came from a person between 18 and 59 years old who received the Ad26.COV2.S COVID-19 vaccine or a placebo.

The chain couples TRBV27 to TRBJ1-6; TRBD1 is a possible D gene (5 bases). CDR1 and CDR2 (germline): MNHEY, SMNVEV (reference sequence). The V end lost 5 bases, the J end lost 8 bases, and 13 bases lay between the germline ends. The CDR3 covers 14 residues. The CDR3 bases are TGTGCCAGCAGTACCTACTGGGGGGATTCACCCCTCCACTTT. It specifies CASSTYWGDSPLHF.

This clone was seen once. The chain links TRBV11-2 to TRBJ2-5, with 10 bases fitting TRBD2. This CDR3 spans 17 amino acids. Germline V gene sequence: CDR1 SGHAT, CDR2 FQNNGV. V lost 5 bases to trimming and J lost 4 bases; unmatched junction nucleotides: 13. The CDR3: CASSTSSGRALGETQYF. Here the CDR3 DNA reads TGTGCCAGCAGCACCTCAAGCGGGAGGGCCCTCGGAGAGACCCAGTACTTC.

The genes are TRBV14 and TRBJ2-2, with 13 bases lining up with TRBD2. The germline V gene encodes CDR1 SGHDN and CDR2 FVKESK. Trimming cost V 1 base and J 2 bases; bases outside gene matches: 7. The CDR3 covers 19 residues. CDR3 sequence (DNA): TGTGCCAGCAGCCAAGGTATACGACTAGCGGGAGGAAACACCGGGGAGCTGTTTTTT. Translated, it gives CASSQGIRLAGGNTGELFF.

This clone was seen only once. The V call is TRBV19, the J call TRBJ2-3; TRBD2 matches 8 bases. Germline V gives CDR1 LNHDA, CDR2 SQIVND (reference sequence). The CDR3 totals 16 residues. Unmatched junction bases numbered 6, after V lost 4 bases and J lost 0 bases. In DNA form, the CDR3 reads TGTGCCAGTAGTACATCTAGCGGGCCTAGCACAGATACGCAGTATTTT. This translates into CASSTSSGPSTDTQYF.

V usage is TRBV15 and J usage is TRBJ2-5; perhaps TRBD2 as D (6 bases). Germline V CDR1 and CDR2: LNHNV, YYDKDF (reference sequence). The CDR3 extends over 16 amino acids. V was clipped by 0 bases and J by 2 bases, with 13 bases between them. The CDR3, as DNA: TGTGCCACCAGCAGAGAGACCGGGACTTTTCAAGAGACCCAGTACTTC. Protein sequence: CATSRETGTFQETQYF.

This chain links TRBV7-2 with TRBJ2-2; D not certain. Deletions cut 3 bases from V and 0 bases from J, with 8 bases between. Germline V gene sequence: CDR1 SGHTA, CDR2 FQGNSA. The CDR3 is 15 amino acids. CDR3 sequence (DNA): TGTGCCAGCAGCTTTATTGTTGCGAACACCGGGGAGCTGTTTTTT. This sequence encodes CASSFIVANTGELFF.

The genes are TRBV5-1 and TRBJ1-3; D is perhaps TRBD1 (5 bases). The CDR3 is made up of 15 amino acids. V was clipped by 0 bases and J by 8 bases, with 15 bases between them. Germline values: CDR1 SGHRS, CDR2 YFSETQ. The CDR3 DNA reads TGCGCCAGCAGCTTGGCCGGGGACCGAACGGACACCATATATTTT. It yields the protein CASSLAGDRTDTIYF.

This chain joins TRBV19 and TRBJ1-4, with a tentative D call TRBD1 (6 bases). This CDR3 contains 13 residues. The V end was cut by 1 base, the J end by 11 bases, with 11 bases between. Germline values: CDR1 LNHDA, CDR2 SQIVND (reference sequence). The CDR3 coding sequence is TGTGCCAGTAGTATAGTCCCTGGACAGAAACTGTTTTTT. It translates to CASSIVPGQKLFF.

The chain couples TRBV27 to TRBJ2-1; possible D gene TRBD2, 5 bases. From germline, CDR1 is MNHEY and CDR2 SMNVEV (reference sequence). CDR3 length: 15 amino acids. Deletions cut 6 bases from V and 0 bases from J, with 12 bases between. The CDR3 sequence is CASRPGRVSYNEQFF. CDR3 sequence (DNA): TGTGCCAGCAGACCTGGGCGGGTCTCCTACAATGAGCAGTTCTTC.

This clone showed up just a few times. This chain joins TRBV6-2 or TRBV6-3 and TRBJ1-1; TRBD1 matches 7 bases. Germline V lookup: CDR1 MNHEY, CDR2 SVGEGT. The CDR3 totals 14 residues. V dropped 8 bases and J dropped 7; count of bases not matched to a gene: 13. Here the CDR3 DNA reads TGTGCCAGCCGTTGGGACAGCATTGTGCTTGAAGCTTTCTTT. Protein product: CASRWDSIVLEAFF.

This chain joins TRBV15 and TRBJ2-7; 10 nucleotides match TRBD2. Germline CDR1 is LNHNV and CDR2 is YYDKDF (reference sequence). Trimming removed 0 bases from V and 4 bases from J; junction bases left unmatched: 6. The CDR3 sequence is 16 residues long. The CDR3 spells CATSREAGLAQYEQYF. In DNA, the CDR3 is TGTGCCACCAGCAGAGAGGCGGGACTAGCGCAATACGAGCAGTACTTC.

This chain links TRBV19 with TRBJ1-2, with a possible D match to TRBD1 (6 bases). CDR3 length equals 15 residues. The V end was cut by 5 bases, the J end by 0 bases, with 13 bases between. Germline V gives CDR1 LNHDA, CDR2 SQIVND (reference sequence). CDR3 loop: CASSLPGQPNYGYTF. In nucleotides, the CDR3 is TGTGCCAGTAGTCTGCCGGGACAACCTAACTATGGCTACACCTTC.

The chain couples TRBV7-9 to TRBJ1-4; D remains unclear. From germline, CDR1 is SEHNR and CDR2 FQNEAQ (reference sequence). This CDR3 comprises 13 residues. V gave up 1 base and J gave up 6 bases, with 6 bases separating them. CDR3 region: CASSLEAYEKLFF. The CDR3 DNA is TGTGCCAGCAGCTTAGAGGCGTATGAAAAACTGTTTTTT.

The gene calls are TRBV7-9 and TRBJ2-7; perhaps TRBD1 as D (6 bases). The length of the CDR3 is 13 residues. The V end lost 4 bases, the J end lost 2 bases, and 9 bases lay between the germline ends. Germline CDR1 and CDR2: SEHNR and FQNEAQ (reference sequence). The CDR3 DNA is TGTGCCAGCAGCTCAGGGGTTACCTACGAGCAGTACTTC. Residues: CASSSGVTYEQYF.

This clone appeared once. The chain uses TRBV2 and TRBJ2-7, with D unresolved. Germline V gene data show CDR1 as SNHLY and CDR2 as FYNNEI. The CDR3 is 13 residues long. The V end lost 2 bases, the J end lost 6 bases, and 11 bases lay between the germline ends. The CDR3 protein is CASSETPPGEQYF. Here the CDR3 DNA reads TGTGCCAGCAGTGAAACCCCCCCCGGCGAGCAGTACTTC.

The rearrangement links TRBV4-2 to TRBJ1-5; 8 bases fit TRBD1. Trimming cost V 1 base and J 5 bases; bases outside gene matches: 10. The germline V gene encodes CDR1 LGHNA and CDR2 YNFKEQ. This CDR3 comprises 17 residues. As DNA, the CDR3 is TGTGCCAGCAGCCAAGCGCGGGCAGGGGGCGTAGATCAGCCCCAGCATTTT. Translation: CASSQARAGGVDQPQHF.

The chain carries TRBV28 and TRBJ1-6; 8 bases are shared with TRBD1. With V trimmed by 3 bases and J by 12 bases, 16 bases remained unmatched. Germline V gene sequence: CDR1 MDHEN, CDR2 SYDVKM. The CDR3 extends over 17 amino acids. The CDR3 nucleotides read TGTGCCAGCAGTTTGCAGGGGGCGCTTTCGTTTACCGGACCCCTCCACTTT. This sequence encodes CASSLQGALSFTGPLHF.

V is TRBV5-1 and J is TRBJ2-7, with a weak D call TRBD2 (5 bases). Germline CDR1 SGHRS, CDR2 YFSETQ. V lost 2 bases, J lost 6 bases, and 21 bases lay in between. This CDR3 contains 16 residues. CDR3 nucleotides: TGCGCCAGCAGCTTAGACGGCCAAACGGGGTTTACCGAGCAGTACTTC. This codes for CASSLDGQTGFTEQYF. Drawing the rest from reference TRBV5-1 and TRBJ2-7, the complete variable domain is KAGVTQTPRYLIKTRGQQVTLSCSPISGHRSVSWYQQTPGQGLQFLFEYFSETQRNKGNFPGRFSGRQFSNSRSEMNVSTLELGDSALYLCASSLDGQTGFTEQYFGPGTRLTVT.

This clone was counted a single time. V usage is TRBV27 and J usage is TRBJ2-7, with a weak D call TRBD1 (6 bases). Germline CDR1 reads MNHEY; CDR2 reads SMNVEV (reference sequence). The V gene lost 5 bases and the J gene lost 1 base, with 18 bases spanning the gap. The CDR3 runs 16 residues. The CDR3 here is CASSPYQGPLSYEQYF. As DNA, the CDR3 is TGTGCCAGCAGTCCCTACCAGGGGCCCCTTTCCTACGAGCAGTACTTC.

This clone was picked up one time. The V gene is TRBV28, the J gene TRBJ1-4; D is ambiguous. CDR1 and CDR2 from the germline V gene are MDHEN and SYDVKM. The CDR3 length is 14 residues. V was shortened by 6 bases and J by 3 bases, with 11 bases between the two germline ends. The CDR3 is CASRYPGSNEKLFF. Written as DNA, the CDR3 is TGTGCCAGCAGATATCCGGGATCTAATGAAAAACTGTTTTTT.

J is TRBJ1-6 and V is TRBV25-1; TRBD1 matches 9 bases. This CDR3 has 15 amino acids. V lost 5 bases and J lost 5; bases outside the gene matches: 4. The germline gives CDR1 MGHDK, CDR2 SYGVNS. The CDR3 is CASSSHRGHNSPLHF. The CDR3 DNA follows: TGTGCCAGCAGTTCACACAGGGGGCATAATTCACCCCTCCACTTT.